The TCR beta chain under discussion was sequenced for a study of blood T cell repertoires in COVID-19. As originally analysed: Using reference gene primer amplification, nucleated cell counts were estimated. Produced via immunoSEQ multiplex PCR; TCRdb's table is partial and in-frame only. D and trimming come from the DNA, and the V and J calls and clone size come from that table. The profile shows about 240,000 clones, 86% of them singletons. Sequenced material: peripheral blood. The source of this sequence is a man aged 60 to 75 with acute or convalescent COVID-19.

This CDR3 reads CASTDSGSKSYNEQFF. The CDR3 nucleotides are TGTGCCAGCACCGATAGCGGGAGTAAATCCTACAATGAGCAGTTCTTC. The rearrangement uses TRBV5-4 and TRBJ2-1; 9 bases map to TRBD2. The ends lost 6 bases at V and 1 base at J; junction bases unmatched: 8. The CDR3 sequence is 16 residues long. From germline, CDR1 is SGHNT and CDR2 YYREEE (reference sequence).